The 22 T cell receptor beta chains listed next were all sequenced from one sample in a study of preoperative IRX-2 immunotherapy in early breast cancer. Clones were read by immunoSEQ multiplex PCR, and TCRdb kept only the in-frame ones, dropping some. This sample yields 39,000 or so clones, of which about 72% are seen a single time; approximately 1.1% belongs to the top ten. Treatment indicated: preoperative locoregional IRX-2 cytokine immunotherapy. Specimen: tumor tissue, collected after IRX-2 immunotherapy. These receptors were obtained from a human donor with breast cancer.

CDR3 loop: CASSLNSGRFEQYF. CDR3 nucleotide sequence: TGTGCCAGCAGTCTCAACTCGGGTCGATTCGAGCAGTACTTC. This chain joins TRBV6-8 and TRBJ2-7; D gene unclear. This CDR3 has 14 residues. Germline CDR1 and CDR2: MNHGY and SAAAGT. Trimming stripped 5 bases from V and 6 bases from J, with 17 bases between.

The chain joins TRBV12-5 to TRBJ2-1; 8 positions match TRBD2. This CDR3 is 16 amino acids long. J was trimmed by 8 bases and V by 0 bases; bases with no gene match: 9. Germline-derived CDR1 and CDR2 are LGHNT and FRNRAP. CDR3 sequence: CASGLVPGLVSDEQFF. CDR3 sequence (DNA): TGTGCTAGTGGTTTGGTACCGGGACTAGTAAGCGATGAGCAGTTCTTC.

J is TRBJ1-5 and V is TRBV6-8, with 8 positions matching TRBD1. V shed 5 bases and J 2 bases; nucleotides not matched to a gene: 11. Germline CDR1 reads MNHGY; CDR2 reads SAAAGT. This CDR3 spans 17 amino acids. Here the CDR3 reads CASSAGQGSGGNQPQHF. CDR3 nucleotides: TGTGCCAGCAGTGCCGGACAGGGCTCAGGTGGCAATCAGCCCCAGCATTTT.

This clone was counted only a few times. This chain links TRBV6-8 with TRBJ2-7, with D unclear. Germline assignment: CDR1 MNHGY and CDR2 SAAAGT. The V end lost 2 bases, the J end lost 4 bases, and 6 bases lay between the germline ends. The CDR3 spans 12 residues. Here the CDR3 reads CASSYVRYEQYF. CDR3 DNA sequence: TGTGCCAGCAGTTACGTCCGATACGAGCAGTACTTC.

The chain couples TRBV28 to TRBJ1-2; D is perhaps TRBD1 (5 bases). The CDR3 length is 15 residues. Germline-derived CDR1 and CDR2 are MDHEN and SYDVKM. With 6 bases removed from V and 5 bases from J, the gap between germline ends came to 19 bases. CDR3 amino acids: CASRGTTVGVYGYTF. CDR3 nucleotide sequence: TGTGCCAGCAGGGGGACGACCGTTGGGGTGTATGGCTACACCTTC.

The chain employs TRBV19 and TRBJ1-1; D is unresolved. The CDR3 length is 13 residues. Trimming pared 3 bases from V and 1 base from J, leaving 6 bases between. CDR1 LNHDA and CDR2 SQIVND come from the germline V gene (reference sequence). The CDR3 is CASSISGNTEAFF. The CDR3 coding sequence is TGTGCCAGTAGTATTTCCGGGAACACTGAAGCTTTCTTT.

In this sample, this clone turned up a few times. The chain recombines TRBV5-1 with TRBJ2-5; D not certain. CDR3 size: 14 residues. Germline CDR1 and CDR2: SGHRS and YFSETQ. V gave up 0 bases and J gave up 5 bases, with 11 bases separating them. The CDR3 DNA reads TGCGCCAGCAGCTTGGCCCCATCGGAGGAGACCCAGTACTTC. It translates to CASSLAPSEETQYF.

The gene calls are TRBV7-6 and TRBJ1-6; D gene unclear. The CDR3 sequence is 16 residues long. V gave up 2 bases and J gave up 2 bases, with 10 bases separating them. Germline CDR1 reads SGHVS; CDR2 reads FNYEAQ. In DNA, the CDR3 is TGTGCCAGCAGCTTATTTGACAACCCCTATAATTCACCCCTCCACTTT. It yields the protein CASSLFDNPYNSPLHF.

This clone was counted a few times. The CDR3 region has the DNA TGTGCCAGCAGTTACTCGGACAGGGCGGGGGAGGAGCAGTACTTC. Its protein product is CASSYSDRAGEEQYF. The V gene is TRBV6-8, the J gene TRBJ2-7; weak D call: TRBD1 (8 bases). The CDR3 is 15 amino acids. V was trimmed by 0 bases and J by 7 bases, leaving 16 bases between them. The germline gives CDR1 MNHGY, CDR2 SAAAGT.

V gene TRBV6-8 combines with J gene TRBJ1-1, with 8 bases identical to TRBD1. V shed 6 bases and J 5 bases; nucleotides not matched to a gene: 8. Germline lookup yields CDR1 MNHGY and CDR2 SAAAGT. CDR3 length: 14 amino acids. The CDR3 DNA reads as TGTGCCAGCAGCCAGCAGGGGGCCGGGACTGAAGCTTTCTTT. It is translated as CASSQQGAGTEAFF.

The rearrangement joins TRBV12-5 to TRBJ2-3, with 15 bases lining up with TRBD2. This CDR3 comprises 15 residues. The ends lost 10 bases at V and 2 bases at J; junction bases unmatched: 4. CDR1 and CDR2 from the germline V gene are LGHNT and FRNRAP. CDR3 sequence: CATGTSGGYTDTQYF. CDR3 DNA: TGTGCTACGGGGACTAGCGGGGGGTACACAGATACGCAGTATTTT.

The CDR3 DNA reads as TGTGCCAGCAGCTACGGGACTTTTAACTATGGCTACACCTTC. Protein sequence: CASSYGTFNYGYTF. The rearrangement uses TRBV11-3 and TRBJ1-2, with D possibly TRBD1 on 5 matching bases. The CDR3 runs to 14 residues. V was pared by 4 bases and J by 1 base, with 10 bases between. Germline assignment: CDR1 SGHNT and CDR2 YENEEA.

V is TRBV11-3 and J is TRBJ2-5; 11 positions match TRBD2. The junction had 8 bases not matched to a gene; V was cut back by 4 bases and J by 4 bases. The CDR3 covers 16 residues. Per germline, CDR1 SGHNT and CDR2 YENEEA. In DNA form, the CDR3 reads TGTGCCAGCAGCTCAAATAGCGGGGGGGCCACAGAGACCCAGTACTTC. Translating it yields CASSSNSGGATETQYF. Supplemented by reference TRBV11-3 and TRBJ2-5, the full variable domain reads EAGVVQSPRYKIIEKKQPVAFWCNPISGHNTLYWYLQNLGQGPELLIRYENEEAVDDSQLPKDRFSAERLKGVDSTLKIQPAELGDSAVYLCASSSNSGGATETQYFGPGTRLLVL.

V and J are TRBV28 and TRBJ2-2; D perhaps matches TRBD1 (6 bases). The V gene lost 10 bases and the J gene lost 2 bases, with 11 bases spanning the gap. Germline V gene data show CDR1 as MDHEN and CDR2 as SYDVKM. The CDR3 spans 13 residues. This chain's CDR3 is CATRDINTGELFF. Written as DNA, the CDR3 is TGTGCCACCCGGGACATTAACACCGGGGAGCTGTTTTTT.

V gene TRBV11-1 combines with J gene TRBJ2-3, with 13 bases identical to TRBD2. Germline CDR1 is SGHAT and CDR2 is FQDESV (reference sequence). The CDR3 is 16 residues long. The V segment lost 5 bases and the J segment 5 bases; nucleotides outside the gene matches: 7. This CDR3 is CASSPRLAGGLDTQYF. DNA of the CDR3: TGTGCCAGCAGCCCAAGACTAGCGGGGGGTTTAGATACGCAGTATTTT.

The rearrangement links TRBV5-1 to TRBJ2-6; D possibly corresponds to TRBD2 (6 bases). CDR3 length: 16 amino acids. Trimming removed 0 bases at V and 4 bases at J, with 11 bases between. Germline lookup yields CDR1 SGHRS and CDR2 YFSETQ. The CDR3 reads CASSLGAGSGANVLTF. CDR3 DNA sequence: TGCGCCAGCAGCTTGGGGGCGGGAAGCGGGGCCAACGTCCTGACTTTC.

This clone was seen just once. The chain is built from TRBV5-1 and TRBJ2-7, with D maybe TRBD1 (6 bases). CDR1 SGHRS and CDR2 YFSETQ come from the germline V gene. CDR3 length: 14 residues. The V end was cut by 3 bases, the J end by 7 bases, with 17 bases between. As DNA, the CDR3 is TGCGCCAGCAGCTACCAGGGGCCCAATGTAGAGCAGTACTTC. It encodes CASSYQGPNVEQYF.

The chain recombines TRBV14 with TRBJ2-3; 11 bases map to TRBD1. The CDR3 loop spans 16 amino acids. J lost 2 bases, V lost 4 bases, and 5 bases had no gene match. The germline V gene encodes CDR1 SGHDN and CDR2 FVKESK. CDR3 protein: CASSLDRGRNTDTQYF. In DNA form, the CDR3 reads TGTGCCAGCAGCCTGGACAGGGGGCGAAACACAGATACGCAGTATTTT.

This chain joins TRBV11-3 and TRBJ2-1, with 9 bases aligning to TRBD2. With 3 bases clipped from V and 0 bases from J, the junction kept 6 bases outside the gene matches. Germline V gives CDR1 SGHNT, CDR2 YENEEA. This CDR3 is built from 17 residues. The CDR3 bases are TGTGCCAGCAGCTTGGCGGCGGGAGGGAGCTCCTACAATGAGCAGTTCTTC. This sequence encodes CASSLAAGGSSYNEQFF. The variable domain in full, with the rest retrieved from reference TRBV11-3 and TRBJ2-1, is EAGVVQSPRYKIIEKKQPVAFWCNPISGHNTLYWYLQNLGQGPELLIRYENEEAVDDSQLPKDRFSAERLKGVDSTLKIQPAELGDSAVYLCASSLAAGGSSYNEQFFGPGTRLTVL.

The chain combines TRBV19 with TRBJ2-2; D could derive from TRBD1 or TRBD2 (7 bases each). CDR3 size: 17 residues. Deletions cut 5 bases from V and 6 bases from J, with 22 bases between. CDR1 is LNHDA, CDR2 SQIVND, per germline (reference sequence). CDR3 in amino acids: CASSSQGGSFVPGELFF. Here the CDR3 DNA reads TGTGCCAGTAGTTCTCAGGGGGGGAGTTTTGTCCCCGGGGAGCTGTTTTTT.

The chain links TRBV6-8 to TRBJ2-2, with D tentatively TRBD1 (5 bases). V was cut by 5 bases and J by 2 bases, with 12 bases left in between. The CDR3 has 15 amino acids. CDR1 and CDR2 from the germline V gene are MNHGY and SAAAGT. CDR3 region: CASSRAQGNTGELFF. For the CDR3, the DNA is TGTGCCAGCAGTCGCGCGCAGGGTAACACCGGGGAGCTGTTTTTT.

The V call is TRBV7-5, the J call TRBJ2-1; the table's D call TRBD1 went unverified against the DNA. TRBV7-5 is designated a pseudogene. The CDR3 has 14 residues. The CDR3 coding sequence is TGTGCCAGCAGCTTAGGACAGGGGGGAAATGAGCAGTTCTTC. This gives the protein CASSLGQGGNEQFF.